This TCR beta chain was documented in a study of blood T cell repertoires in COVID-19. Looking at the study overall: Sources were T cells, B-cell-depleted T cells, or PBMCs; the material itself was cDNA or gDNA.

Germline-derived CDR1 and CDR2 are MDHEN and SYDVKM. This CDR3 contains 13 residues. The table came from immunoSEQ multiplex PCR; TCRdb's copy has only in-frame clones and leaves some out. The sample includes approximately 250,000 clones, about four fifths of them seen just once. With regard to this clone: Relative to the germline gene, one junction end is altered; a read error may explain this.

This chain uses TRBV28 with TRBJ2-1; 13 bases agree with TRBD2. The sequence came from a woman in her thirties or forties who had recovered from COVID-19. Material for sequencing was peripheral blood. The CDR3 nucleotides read TGTGCCAGCAGGCCCGGACCCACTAGCGGGGGGGTCTTC. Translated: CASRPGPTSGGVF. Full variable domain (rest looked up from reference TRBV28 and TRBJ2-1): DVKVTQSSRYLVKRTGEKVFLECVQDMDHENMFWYRQDPGLGLRLIYFSYDVKMKEKGDIPEGYSVSREKKERFSLILESASTNQTSMYLCASRPGPTSGGVFGPGTRLTVL.